The 26 T cell receptor beta chains below come from one sample, sequenced in a study of vaccination effects on CD4 cells after COVID-19. Sequencing followed a ViraFEST assay step that expanded antigen-specific CD4+ T cells with viral peptide pools. The authors isolated CD4+ T cells after 10 days of culture. Vaccinees lacked prior SARS-CoV-2 infection and tested negative for nucleocapsid antibodies. These receptors lack a known antigen. Using immunoSEQ multiplex PCR, the repertoire was profiled, and TCRdb retains in-frame clones only, with some absent. The sample shows over 55,000 clones, roughly 80% of them seen only once. The sample in question was CD4+ T cells from PBMCs cultured with HCoV-OC43 spike peptides, obtained before COVID-19 vaccination. As for subset: HCoV-OC43 spike overlapping peptide pool stimulation. These receptors all come from a human donor who received a COVID-19 vaccine.

The rearrangement uses TRBV4-3 and TRBJ2-1, with 10 bases lining up with TRBD2. V shed 1 base and J 15 bases; nucleotides not matched to a gene: 12. The CDR3 is 15 residues long. CDR1 is LGHNA and CDR2 is YSLEER in the germline V gene. The CDR3 DNA reads as TGCGCCAGCAGCCAAGTGAGAGCGGGGGGGCTGGATCGGTTCTTC. As protein: CASSQVRAGGLDRFF.

The genes are TRBV10-3 and TRBJ2-1; no clear D. Germline V CDR1 and CDR2: ENHRY, SYGVKD. V shed 4 bases and J shed 5 bases, with 9 bases lying between them. This CDR3 region has 13 residues. The CDR3 nucleotides read TGTGCCATCAGTGGAACTGGTAACAATGAGCAGTTCTTC. Its translation: CAISGTGNNEQFF.

The chain couples TRBV5-1 to TRBJ2-7; D call uncertain. Germline V gene data show CDR1 as SGHRS and CDR2 as YFSETQ. This CDR3 region has 14 residues. Trimming took off 4 bases at V and 2 bases at J, with 13 bases between the two ends. The CDR3 nucleotides are TGCGCCAGCAGCGTTGACCCCAGTACCTACGAGCAGTACGTC. Its protein product is CASSVDPSTYEQYV.

This chain uses TRBV2 with TRBJ1-2; weak D call: TRBD1 (6 bases). The V end was cut by 5 bases, the J end by 4 bases, with 14 bases between. This CDR3 is built from 14 residues. CDR1 and CDR2 (germline): SNHLY, FYNNEI. The CDR3 loop reads CASSNRDRLYGYTF. The CDR3 region has the DNA TGTGCCAGCAGTAATCGAGACAGGCTCTATGGCTACACCTTC.

V gene TRBV20-1 combines with J gene TRBJ1-2, with 10 bases identical to TRBD1. The CDR3 has 11 amino acids. Per the germline V gene, CDR1 is DFQATT and CDR2 is SNEGSKA (reference sequence). The V gene end was trimmed by 7 bases and the J gene end by 5 bases; junction bases not matched to a gene: 1. CDR3 sequence: CSEDRGYGYTF. The CDR3 region has the DNA TGCAGTGAGGACAGGGGGTATGGCTACACCTTC.

The chain joins TRBV5-5 to TRBJ2-7; 11 bases are a match to TRBD2. From germline, CDR1 is SGHKS and CDR2 YYEKEE (reference sequence). This CDR3 region has 15 residues. The trim removed 4 bases at V and 2 bases at J, leaving 5 bases unmatched. Written as DNA, the CDR3 is TGTGCCAGCAGCCCGGGACTAGCGGCAACCTACGAGCAGTACGTC. Protein sequence: CASSPGLAATYEQYV.

This clone was counted between two and nine times. J is TRBJ1-2 and V is TRBV10-1, with no clear D. The CDR3 length is 13 residues. Germline V gene sequence: CDR1 WNHNN, CDR2 SYGVQD (reference sequence). With 0 bases removed from V and 6 bases from J, the gap between germline ends came to 8 bases. Written as DNA, the CDR3 is TGCGCCAGCAGTGAGTCGATTTGGGATGGCTACACCTTC. Its translation is CASSESIWDGYTF.

The genes are TRBV7-2 and TRBJ2-1; perhaps TRBD1 as D (5 bases). The CDR3 is 15 amino acids. The V gene lost 5 bases and the J gene lost 3 bases, with 14 bases spanning the gap. Germline CDR1 is SGHTA and CDR2 is FQGNSA. CDR3: CASSAYGQNYNEQFF. The CDR3 coding sequence is TGTGCCAGCAGCGCTTACGGACAAAACTACAATGAGCAGTTCTTC.

This clone was counted a few times. Here the CDR3 reads CASSQEDWPGYGYTF. The CDR3 nucleotides are TGCGCCAGCAGCCAAGAGGACTGGCCAGGTTATGGCTACACCTTC. J is TRBJ1-2 and V is TRBV4-1; D ambiguous. This CDR3 has 15 residues. From germline, CDR1 is MGHRA and CDR2 YSYEKL. V lost 0 bases to trimming and J lost 5 bases, with 13 bases between them.

J is TRBJ1-2 and V is TRBV7-9, with a possible D match to TRBD1 (6 bases). Germline loops: CDR1 SEHNR, CDR2 FQNEAQ (reference sequence). The length of the CDR3 is 11 residues. The CDR3 DNA reads as TGTGCTGGGGGGGGGCTCTTTGGCTACACCTTC. Protein sequence: CAGGGLFGYTF.

The chain combines TRBV5-1 with TRBJ1-1; D ambiguous. The CDR3 consists of 14 residues. CDR1 is SGHRS and CDR2 is YFSETQ in the germline V gene. Trimming removed 2 bases from V and 6 bases from J, with 14 bases in between. CDR3 region: CASSFGEFIAEAFF. The CDR3 nucleotides read TGCGCCAGCAGCTTCGGAGAGTTCATTGCTGAAGCTTTCTTT.

This clone was detected only a few times. The rearrangement joins TRBV18 to TRBJ2-1; D possibly corresponds to TRBD1 (5 bases). The germline V gene has CDR1 KGHSH and CDR2 LQKENI. V lost 3 bases and J 7 bases, leaving 10 bases between the germline ends. This CDR3 has 13 amino acids. The CDR3 coding sequence is TGTGCCAGCTCACCGACGACAGTAAATGAGCAGTTCTTC. It codes for CASSPTTVNEQFF. Combining the CDR3 with reference TRBV18 and TRBJ2-1 gives the whole variable domain NAGVMQNPRHLVRRRGQEARLRCSPMKGHSHVYWYRQLPEEGLKFMVYLQKENIIDESGMPKERFSAEFPKEGPSILRIQQVVRGDSAAYFCASSPTTVNEQFFGPGTRLTVL.

CDR3 protein: CAWSVVHQGYTF. As DNA, the CDR3 is TGTGCCTGGAGTGTTGTTCATCAAGGCTACACCTTC. The chain employs TRBV30 and TRBJ1-2; D not resolved. V was shortened by 0 bases and J by 8 bases, with 10 bases between the two germline ends. Looked up from germline, CDR1 is GTSNPN and CDR2 is SVGIG (reference sequence). This CDR3 is 12 amino acids long.

The chain joins TRBV6-5 to TRBJ1-4; a possible D gene is TRBD1 (6 bases). The ends were cut back, 6 bases at V and 5 bases at J, with 10 bases in the middle. CDR1 and CDR2 from the germline V gene are MNHEY and SVGAGI. There are 13 residues in the CDR3. CDR3 amino acids: CASRVQGNEKLFF. In DNA, the CDR3 is TGTGCCAGCAGGGTACAGGGAAATGAAAAACTGTTTTTT.

V is TRBV5-6 and J is TRBJ2-2; D uncertain. The V end was cut by 2 bases, the J end by 8 bases, with 10 bases between. The CDR3 sequence is 13 residues long. CDR1 SGHDT and CDR2 YYEEEE come from the germline V gene. CDR3 protein: CASSLGNRGELFF. CDR3 nucleotide sequence: TGTGCCAGCAGCTTAGGAAACCGTGGGGAGCTGTTTTTT.

The rearrangement links TRBV5-1 to TRBJ2-3; possibly TRBD2 for D (5 bases). Germline V gene lookup returns CDR1 SGHRS and CDR2 YFSETQ. This CDR3 has 15 amino acids. V lost 4 bases and J lost 0, with 12 bases in between. CDR3 amino acids: CASSAQLVSTDTQYF. The CDR3 DNA is TGCGCCAGCAGCGCCCAACTAGTGAGCACAGATACGCAGTATTTT.

This chain joins TRBV10-3 and TRBJ1-2; 9 positions agree with TRBD1. CDR1 ENHRY and CDR2 SYGVKD come from the germline V gene. V lost 5 bases, J lost 6 bases, and 4 bases stayed unmatched. The CDR3 is 13 residues long. The CDR3 is CAISQQGADGYTF. CDR3 nucleotide sequence: TGTGCCATCAGTCAACAGGGGGCAGATGGCTACACCTTC.

The chain has TRBV5-1 and TRBJ2-3, with D possibly being TRBD1 or TRBD2 (6 bases each). CDR1 SGHRS and CDR2 YFSETQ come from the germline V gene. V lost 0 bases, J lost 3 bases, and 8 bases lay in between. The CDR3 has 14 residues. CDR3 amino acids: CASSLGGATDTQYF. The CDR3 DNA follows: TGCGCCAGCAGCTTGGGGGGGGCTACAGATACGCAGTATTTT.

Only a few counts were recorded for this clone. The chain carries TRBV5-1 and TRBJ1-5; D is undetermined. CDR3 size: 13 residues. Trimming cost V 0 bases and J 4 bases, with 5 bases left between them. CDR1 and CDR2 from the germline V gene are SGHRS and YFSETQ. CDR3 sequence reads: CASSLEANQPQHF. The CDR3 DNA follows: TGCGCCAGCAGCTTGGAAGCGAATCAGCCCCAGCATTTT.

This clone was seen more than once but under ten times. J is TRBJ1-2 and V is TRBV28; TRBD1 aligns across 9 bases. The germline V gene encodes CDR1 MDHEN and CDR2 SYDVKM. V gave up 3 bases and J gave up 4 bases; unmatched junction bases: 6. The CDR3 has 15 amino acids. Here the CDR3 reads CASSFRDRAGYGYTF. The CDR3 DNA is TGTGCCAGCAGTTTCCGGGACAGGGCGGGCTATGGCTACACCTTC.

The chain is built from TRBV6-5 and TRBJ1-2; D might be TRBD1 (5 bases). CDR3 length: 15 residues. Trimming shortened V by 7 bases and J by 2 bases, and 17 bases separated the two germline ends. Germline CDR1 and CDR2: MNHEY and SVGAGI. CDR3 coding DNA: TGTGCCAGCACCGAGACAGCTCTCCCGAACTATGGCTACACCTTC. Amino acid sequence: CASTETALPNYGYTF.

The chain employs TRBV30 and TRBJ2-5; TRBD2 matches 12 bases. The CDR3 is 16 residues long. The ends lost 0 bases at V and 2 bases at J; junction bases unmatched: 4. Germline lookup yields CDR1 GTSNPN and CDR2 SVGIG (reference sequence). CDR3 DNA sequence: TGTGCCTGGAGTGTAGGACTAGCGGGGATACAAGAGACCCAGTACTTC. As protein: CAWSVGLAGIQETQYF.

The genes are TRBV2 and TRBJ1-1; no clear D. The germline V gene has CDR1 SNHLY and CDR2 FYNNEI. The germline V and J ends were trimmed by 7 bases and 4 bases, with 16 bases remaining between them. This CDR3 region has 14 residues. The chain's CDR3 is CASMREFLSTEAFF. In DNA, the CDR3 is TGTGCCAGCATGAGGGAATTCCTGAGCACTGAAGCTTTCTTT.

This clone was observed a few times. The gene calls are TRBV11-1 and TRBJ2-7; TRBD2 agrees at 8 bases. After removal of 5 bases from V and 6 bases from J, the junction contained 6 bases not matched to a gene. Looked up from germline, CDR1 is SGHAT and CDR2 is FQDESV (reference sequence). The CDR3 runs 13 residues. The CDR3 loop reads CASSQTSVSEQYV. The CDR3 DNA is TGTGCCAGCAGCCAGACTAGCGTTTCCGAGCAGTACGTC.

This chain joins TRBV2 and TRBJ1-4, with D tentatively TRBD1 (5 bases). Trimming left V 3 bases short and J 9 bases short, with 14 bases between. The CDR3 has 14 residues. Germline CDR1 SNHLY, CDR2 FYNNEI. CDR3 loop: CASSDQGQTKKLFF. The DNA of the CDR3 is TGTGCCAGCAGTGACCAGGGTCAAACAAAAAAACTGTTTTTT. Looking up the rest from reference TRBV2 and TRBJ1-4 gives the full variable domain: EPEVTQTPSHQVTQMGQEVILRCVPISNHLYFYWYRQILGQKVEFLVSFYNNEISEKSEIFDDQFSVERPDGSNFTLKIRSTKLEDSAMYFCASSDQGQTKKLFFGSGTQLSVL.

This clone turned up a few times. V gene TRBV7-9 combines with J gene TRBJ1-1; 8 bases agree with TRBD1. Germline assignment: CDR1 SEHNR and CDR2 FQNEAQ (reference sequence). The CDR3 totals 18 residues. V trimming: 5 bases; J trimming: 4 bases; junction bases outside the gene matches: 18. The DNA of the CDR3 is TGTGCCAGCAGCCCTAGAATGTCAGGGGGCTCAAGGGGCACTGAAGCTTTCTTT. Encoded protein: CASSPRMSGGSRGTEAFF.